The sequence of this TCR beta chain was determined in a study of cytomegalovirus exposure and HLA in healthy donors (dated by TCRdb to about 2017). Turning to the overall study: An earlier analysis of approximately 600 of the donors reported 250 to 350 Gb of sequence data and roughly 100 million unique TCR beta sequences from roughly 200 million T cells. Four to six DR-DQ haplotypes were handled as single units for association and clustering because linkage in the cohort was strong. Typing coverage varied by locus: roughly 620-640 donors for A, B, C, DRB1 and DQB1; under 550 for DQA1; approximately 570 for DPA1; fewer than 480 for DPB1. In a later genetic analysis, genome-wide SNP genotypes for about three fifths of the 666 donors were used, and that subset was treated as a discovery cohort. In addition to the first cohort of 666 subjects, a separate validation cohort of under 150 different subjects was used. An earlier analysis of 587 of the donors applied high-throughput TCR beta sequencing to assess whether each TCR beta V gene segment acted as functional or pseudogenic. Donor age, sex, ethnicity and CMV serostatus were compiled together with the repertoire data. The study used immunosequencing to profile the T cell repertoires of hundreds of subjects and linked those repertoires to cytomegalovirus serostatus. A later analysis re-analyzed previously published TCR beta repertoires from 650 to 800 donors and added high-resolution HLA genotyping to study TCR occurrence patterns. Rather than using new phenotypic data, the later analysis identified candidate immune exposures from TCR beta sequences and from how often those sequences occurred across donors. On average, approximately 250,000 unique TCR beta nucleotide sequences were sequenced per donor among about 400 genotyped donors of the cohort, with approximately 18% of those sequences being non-productive. Every discovery cohort repertoire had been produced on one sequencing platform. HLA typing included class I and class II loci at four-digit resolution. Among the roughly 390 genotyped donors, approximately 77% belonged to the genetic ancestry cluster associated with self-reported Caucasian donors. An early release covering just under 650 HLA-typed donors comprised roughly 300 gigabases of sequencing data and about 90 million unique TCR sequences. To predict cytomegalovirus infection status, the study brought together high-throughput TCR immunosequencing, statistical association of individual TCRs with disease status, and machine learning. The aim of the study was to test whether cataloging public T cell receptors could identify signatures of past pathogen exposure. On the study overall, not on this receptor specifically: When HLA alleles, especially DR and DQ, strongly co-occurred, attributing TCR associations to individual alleles was difficult. A total of about 180 TCR beta chains were listed by the study as associated with cytomegalovirus. In vitro tests confirmed that a few of the cytomegalovirus-associated TCR beta chains recognize cytomegalovirus antigens. Sequencing depth was assumed to be roughly uniform across donors in the presence/absence analyses, though that assumption may not hold. This cohort had only TCR beta chains sequenced, and the lack of alpha or paired-chain data limited which features could be detected. It was suggested by the authors that the approach could potentially be generalized to other disease states and immunological phenotypes. V-gene and J-gene trimming of TCR beta chains was associated with a missense DCLRE1C variant in a later genetic analysis, and the association was replicated in an independent cohort. CMV serostatus was the only immune exposure information available for the cohort. In a later analysis, the rate of TCR association differed among HLA loci, with DRB1 alleles having the most associated TCRs and HLA-C alleles having the fewest. According to a later genetic analysis, donors in an Asian-associated ancestry cluster had fewer N-insertions in productive TCRs than the roughly 670-donor mean. A further reported finding was that TCR beta sequences accurately predicted the HLA-A and HLA-B alleles for most subjects in the first cohort. A later analysis found that most CMV-associated TCR beta chains appeared HLA-restricted, with HLA associations seemingly driven largely by CMV exposure. In both the original and validation cohorts, the classifier was reported to diagnose cytomegalovirus status with high specificity and sensitivity. Broadly in line with IMGT annotations, most TCR beta V segments showed up in productive rearrangements about 90% or about 30% of the time in an earlier analysis of approximately 640 of the donors. A later analysis found that HLA-associated TCR beta chains were more clonally expanded and had lower generation probabilities than equally common non-associated chains. The sequencing pipeline was judged likely to have produced a cluster of highly shared sequence variants as a technical artifact. In a later analysis, about 17,000 TCR beta sequences were associated with specific HLA alleles at a false discovery rate of 0.05. Because counts were too low, about 18 rarely observed V segments, including chromosome 9 orphons, were excluded from the earlier analysis of 587 of the donors. Most TCR sequences were seen in very few donors, while some public TCRs were found in many individuals. Because HLA typing was unavailable for some donors at each locus, only the typed subset was used in association tests. Linkage disequilibrium might explain the correlated functional status among segregating V segments, but an unknown experimental factor could not be ruled out. A later analysis reported that several top co-occurrence clusters appeared linked to parvovirus B19, influenza, CMV and Epstein-Barr virus.

The library was produced with the immunoSEQ multiplex PCR assay. For the multiplex PCR, a mixture combining 60 forward primers for TCR Vbeta segments and 13 reverse primers for TCR Jbeta segments was used. The CDR3 region of rearranged TCR beta genes was amplified from genomic DNA by a multiplex PCR assay. Amplified TCR beta libraries were sequenced as 87-base-pair reads on the Illumina HiSeq System. Per the authors' processing: In a later analysis, tens of millions of unique TCR beta chains were counted across the approximately 620 repertoires, and approximately 11 million of these chains were shared by at least two donors. To remove PCR and sequencing errors, raw reads were error-corrected and collapsed into unique sequences using a nearest-neighbor algorithm that merged closely related sequences. CDR3 sequences were aligned to IMGT reference sequences to assign V, D and J gene segments. For a sequence to be retained, at least a six-nucleotide match to both a V gene segment and a J gene segment was required. A rearrangement counted as productive if the CDR3 had no stop codons and remained in frame with V and J, and every other rearrangement counted as non-productive. Following IMGT convention, CDR3 was defined as the stretch from the second conserved V-encoded cysteine to the conserved J-encoded phenylalanine. Sequences without an unambiguous match to a single V gene segment were excluded from the earlier analysis of about 600 of the donors. An earlier analysis of 500 to 700 of the donors classified V segments as functional when productive rearrangements were above 56.7% and as segregating when the standard deviation between donors was above 5%. A statistical classification framework was built for diagnosing cytomegalovirus status from the catalog of TCR beta chain sequences. In a later analysis, TCR nucleotide sequences were compared against IMGT/GENE-DB human TR gene sequences so that V and J genes could be assigned. In a later analysis, CDR3 sequences and most-parsimonious VDJ recombination scenarios were assigned using the TCRdist pipeline. A later analysis defined each TCR beta chain by its CDR3 amino acid sequence plus V-gene family, and excluded reads lacking a unique V-gene family. As a way to deal with suspected cross-contamination and a sequencing artifact, a later analysis dropped over 550 nucleotide sequences that were highly shared and had low generation probability. For each public chain, a later analysis derived a clonal expansion index from normalized ranks of inferred template counts within each repertoire. In a later analysis, generation probabilities were computed using a VDJ recombination model fitted to out-of-frame rearrangements, and the results were checked against IGoR. Hypergeometric tests were used in a later analysis to score TCR-TCR, TCR-HLA and TCR-CMV co-occurrence, with a repertoire-size bias correction applied to the TCR pairs. False discovery rates were estimated in a later analysis by permuting HLA or CMV assignments 20 times. A later analysis grouped co-occurring TCRs with DBSCAN, adding TCRdist sequence similarity when clustering within HLA-allele-positive subsets. Repertoires with fewer than 30,000 or more than 120,000 public chains were left out of co-occurrence clustering, as were four to six repertoires with anomalous nucleotide sharing. What TCRdb holds here is the immuneACCESS table cut down to in-frame rearrangements. Part of the clones is not present; checked against another copy, under half of the missing clones reflect an unresolved V gene, and the others are unexplained. That table furnishes V, J and clone size, whereas the DNA furnished D and trimming. The sample table lists about 160,000 clones, under 80% of them with a count of one. Jointly, the top ten make up roughly 2% of the sample.

In total, 500 to 700 healthy bone marrow donors made up the cohort. All cohort members were sampled while nominally healthy, although unrecorded immune exposures were likely present. The donor was CMV seronegative and was included in the group of under 450 seronegative cohort members. A peripheral blood sample was provided by each donor, and peripheral blood mononuclear cells were used for TCR beta sequencing. Genomic DNA was extracted from the blood cell samples with the Qiagen DNeasy Blood Extraction Kit. For this clone: Its specific antigen is unknown. Nothing much larger sits one base from this clone, and base qualities are not available.

This sequence originates from a female donor in good health and CMV-seronegative. Sequencing input: PBMCs.

The sequenced DNA is TGTGCCAGCAGGGGCATTTCAACCAAAAACATTCAGTACTTC. Its protein product is CASRGISTKNIQYF. In this chain, TRBV6-1 is recombined with TRBJ2-4; no D gene is confidently identified. Between the V and J ends, shortened by 6 bases and 2 bases respectively, the junction contains 11 bases. As encoded in the germline V gene, CDR1 is MNHNS while CDR2 is SASEGT. There are 14 amino acids in the CDR3, from cysteine to phenylalanine inclusive. Kept here is only the CDR3 DNA, which spans 42 bases and is read in frame from base 1.